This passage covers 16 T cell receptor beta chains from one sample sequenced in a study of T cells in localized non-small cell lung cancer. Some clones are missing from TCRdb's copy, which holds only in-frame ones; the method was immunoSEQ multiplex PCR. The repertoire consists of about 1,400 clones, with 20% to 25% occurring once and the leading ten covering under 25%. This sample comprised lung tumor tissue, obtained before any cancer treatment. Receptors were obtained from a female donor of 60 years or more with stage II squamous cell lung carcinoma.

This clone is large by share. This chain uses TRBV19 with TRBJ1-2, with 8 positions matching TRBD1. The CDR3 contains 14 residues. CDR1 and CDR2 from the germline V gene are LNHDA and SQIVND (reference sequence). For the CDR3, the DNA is TGTGCGAGCGGGGAGACAGGGGTATGGGATGGCTACACCTTC. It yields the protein CASGETGVWDGYTF.

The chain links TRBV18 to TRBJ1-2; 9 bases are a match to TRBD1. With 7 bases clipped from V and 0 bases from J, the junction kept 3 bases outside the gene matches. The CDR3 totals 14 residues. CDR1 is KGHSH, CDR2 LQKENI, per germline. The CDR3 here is CASYRQGANYGYTF. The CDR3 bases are TGTGCCAGCTACCGACAGGGGGCTAACTATGGCTACACCTTC.

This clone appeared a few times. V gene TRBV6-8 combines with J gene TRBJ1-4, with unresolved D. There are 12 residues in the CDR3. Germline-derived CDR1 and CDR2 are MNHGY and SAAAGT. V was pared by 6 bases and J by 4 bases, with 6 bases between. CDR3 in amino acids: CASRQVNEKLFF. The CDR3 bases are TGTGCCAGCAGACAAGTTAATGAAAAACTGTTTTTT.

The CDR3 loop is CASRPPLDTEAFF. CDR3 bases: TGTGCCAGCAGGCCCCCATTAGACACTGAAGCTTTCTTT. This chain uses TRBV6-8 with TRBJ1-1; no clear D gene. V was pared by 6 bases and J by 3 bases, with 11 bases between. This CDR3 region has 13 residues. Germline CDR1 and CDR2: MNHGY and SAAAGT.

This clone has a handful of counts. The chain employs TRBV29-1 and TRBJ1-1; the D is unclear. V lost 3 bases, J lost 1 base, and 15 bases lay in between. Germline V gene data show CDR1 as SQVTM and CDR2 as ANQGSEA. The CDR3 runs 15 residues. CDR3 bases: TGCAGCGTTGATTCCCTCGACATAAAGAACACTGAAGCTTTCTTT. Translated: CSVDSLDIKNTEAFF.

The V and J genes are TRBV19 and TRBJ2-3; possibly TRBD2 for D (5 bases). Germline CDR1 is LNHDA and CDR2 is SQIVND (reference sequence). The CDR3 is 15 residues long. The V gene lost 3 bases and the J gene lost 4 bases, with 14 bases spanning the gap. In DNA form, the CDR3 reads TGTGCCAGTAGTATGGGAGCGGTGGGTGCAGATACGCAGTATTTT. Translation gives CASSMGAVGADTQYF. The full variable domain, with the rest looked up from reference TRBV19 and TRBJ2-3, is DGGITQSPKYLFRKEGQNVTLSCEQNLNHDAMYWYRQDPGQGLRLIYYSQIVNDFQKGDIAEGYSVSREKKESFPLTVTSAQKNPTAFYLCASSMGAVGADTQYFGPGTRLTVL.

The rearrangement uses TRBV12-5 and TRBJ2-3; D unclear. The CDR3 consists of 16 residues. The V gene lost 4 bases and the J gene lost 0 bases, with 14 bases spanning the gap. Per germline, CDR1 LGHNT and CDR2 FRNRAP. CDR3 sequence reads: CASGSFRMASTDTQYF. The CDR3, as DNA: TGTGCTAGTGGTTCTTTTAGGATGGCTAGCACAGATACGCAGTATTTT.

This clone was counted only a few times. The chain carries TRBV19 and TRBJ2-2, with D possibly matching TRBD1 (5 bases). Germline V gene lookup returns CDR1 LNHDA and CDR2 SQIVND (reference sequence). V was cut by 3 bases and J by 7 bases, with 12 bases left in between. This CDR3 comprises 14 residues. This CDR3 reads CASSITQVLGELFF. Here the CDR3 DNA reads TGTGCCAGTAGTATTACACAGGTCCTCGGGGAGCTGTTTTTT.

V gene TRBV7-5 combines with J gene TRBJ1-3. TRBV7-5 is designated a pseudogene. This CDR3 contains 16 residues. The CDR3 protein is CASSQLVLTSGNTIYF. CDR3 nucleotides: TGTGCCAGCAGCCAGCTAGTGTTGACTTCTGGAAACACCATATATTTT.

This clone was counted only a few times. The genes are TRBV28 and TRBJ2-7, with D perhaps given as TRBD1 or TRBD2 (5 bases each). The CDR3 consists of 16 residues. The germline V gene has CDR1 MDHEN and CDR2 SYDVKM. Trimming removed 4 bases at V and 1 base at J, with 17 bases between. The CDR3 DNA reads TGTGCCAGCAGTTCAACCGGGACCCTTGGGTCCTACGAGCAGTACGTC. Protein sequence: CASSSTGTLGSYEQYV.

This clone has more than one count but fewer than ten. CDR3: CASSPMDRTVGTEAFF. The CDR3 DNA follows: TGTGCCAGCAGCCCCATGGACAGAACGGTCGGTACTGAAGCTTTCTTT. The rearrangement links TRBV11-3 to TRBJ1-1, with D maybe TRBD1 (6 bases). Germline V gives CDR1 SGHNT, CDR2 YENEEA. The V end lost 5 bases, the J end lost 5 bases, and 21 bases lay between the germline ends. The CDR3 extends over 16 amino acids.

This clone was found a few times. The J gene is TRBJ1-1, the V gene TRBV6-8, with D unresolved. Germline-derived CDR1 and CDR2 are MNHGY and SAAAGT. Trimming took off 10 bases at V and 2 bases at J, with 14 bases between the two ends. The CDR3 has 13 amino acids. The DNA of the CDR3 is TGTGCCACCGAAAGGGTCGGAAACACTGAAGCTTTCTTT. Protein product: CATERVGNTEAFF.

CDR3 region: CASSFQGVYSNQPQHF. Written as DNA, the CDR3 is TGTGCCAGCAGTTTTCAAGGGGTCTATAGCAATCAGCCCCAGCATTTT. This chain connects TRBV28 to TRBJ1-5; tentatively, D is TRBD1 (5 bases). The CDR3 extends over 16 amino acids. Between the trimmed V and J ends, which lost 3 bases and 0 bases, there was a span of 12 bases. Per the germline V gene, CDR1 is MDHEN and CDR2 is SYDVKM.

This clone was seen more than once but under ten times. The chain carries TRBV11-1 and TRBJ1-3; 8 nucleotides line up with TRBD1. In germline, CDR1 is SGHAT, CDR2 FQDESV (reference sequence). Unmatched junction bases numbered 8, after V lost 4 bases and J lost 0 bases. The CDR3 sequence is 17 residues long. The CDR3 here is CASSSDRDKSSGNTIYF. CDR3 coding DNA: TGTGCCAGCAGCTCGGACAGGGATAAGAGCTCTGGAAACACCATATATTTT.

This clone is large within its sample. The chain's CDR3 is CASSSIAGRRYSGELFF. DNA of the CDR3: TGTGCCAGCAGCTCGATCGCGGGGCGGCGGTATTCCGGGGAGCTGTTTTTT. The rearrangement uses TRBV11-3 and TRBJ2-2, with D possibly being TRBD2 (6 bases). Trimming pared 4 bases from V and 6 bases from J, leaving 21 bases between. This CDR3 has 17 residues. In germline, CDR1 is SGHNT, CDR2 YENEEA. The variable domain in full, completed from reference TRBV11-3 and TRBJ2-2, reads EAGVVQSPRYKIIEKKQPVAFWCNPISGHNTLYWYLQNLGQGPELLIRYENEEAVDDSQLPKDRFSAERLKGVDSTLKIQPAELGDSAVYLCASSSIAGRRYSGELFFGEGSRLTVL.

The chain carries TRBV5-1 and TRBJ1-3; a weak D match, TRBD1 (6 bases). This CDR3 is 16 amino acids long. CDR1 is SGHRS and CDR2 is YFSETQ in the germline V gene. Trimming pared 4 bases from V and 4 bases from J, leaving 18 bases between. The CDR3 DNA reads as TGCGCCAGCAGCCCAGCCGGGACATCCACGGGAAACACCATATATTTT. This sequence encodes CASSPAGTSTGNTIYF.